One and the same sample provided the 28 T cell receptor beta chains below, sequenced in a study of cytomegalovirus exposure and HLA in healthy donors. The PCR used 60 Vbeta and 13 Jbeta primers. Produced via immunoSEQ multiplex PCR; TCRdb's table is partial and in-frame only. The sample lists 75,000 to 100,000 clones; around 77% were seen once. Sequenced: PBMCs. The receptors here all came from a man aged 40-49 years in good health and CMV-seronegative.

The CDR3 reads CAWNRQLNTEAFF. CDR3 DNA: TGTGCCTGGAACAGACAGTTGAACACTGAAGCTTTCTTT. This chain links TRBV30 with TRBJ1-1, with D possibly TRBD1 on 5 matching bases. Germline V CDR1 and CDR2: GTSNPN, SVGIG (reference sequence). The CDR3 length is 13 residues. V was cut by 4 bases and J by 0 bases, with 9 bases left in between.

V usage is TRBV18 and J usage is TRBJ2-7; 7 bases are a match to TRBD1. CDR1 KGHSH and CDR2 LQKENI come from the germline V gene. CDR3 length: 13 amino acids. V trimming: 6 bases; J trimming: 5 bases; junction bases outside the gene matches: 7. CDR3 protein: CASSHGQANEQYF. CDR3 nucleotide sequence: TGTGCCAGCTCCCACGGACAGGCCAACGAGCAGTACTTC.

The rearrangement joins TRBV29-1 to TRBJ2-7; possibly TRBD2 for D (6 bases). The CDR3 length is 11 residues. From germline, CDR1 is SQVTM and CDR2 ANQGSEA. V lost 7 bases, J lost 0 bases, and 7 bases lay in between. The CDR3 protein is CSGGNSYEQYF. DNA of the CDR3: TGCAGCGGCGGGAACTCCTACGAGCAGTACTTC.

This chain uses TRBV5-1 with TRBJ1-3; TRBD1 aligns across 7 bases. This CDR3 spans 15 amino acids. CDR1 SGHRS and CDR2 YFSETQ come from the germline V gene. The J segment lost 1 base and the V segment lost 4 bases, leaving 5 bases of the junction unmatched. This CDR3 reads CASSREGASGNTIYF. The CDR3 DNA sequence: TGCGCCAGCAGCCGCGAGGGGGCGTCTGGAAACACCATATATTTT.

The CDR3 reads CASSLGASGGSTYEQYF. In nucleotides, the CDR3 is TGTGCCAGCAGCTTAGGGGCTAGCGGGGGGTCGACCTACGAGCAGTACTTC. V is TRBV7-6 and J is TRBJ2-7; 11 nucleotides agree with TRBD2. The germline CDR1 and CDR2 sequences are SGHVS and FNYEAQ. With 1 base clipped from V and 2 bases from J, the junction kept 7 bases outside the gene matches. The CDR3 contains 17 residues. The variable domain in full, completed from reference TRBV7-6 and TRBJ2-7, reads GAGVSQSPRYKVTKRGQDVALRCDPISGHVSLYWYRQALGQGPEFLTYFNYEAQQDKSGLPNDRFSAERPEGSISTLTIQRTEQRDSAMYRCASSLGASGGSTYEQYFGPGTRLTVT.

The V call is TRBV5-1, the J call TRBJ1-1, with TRBD1 as a possible D gene (5 bases). The CDR3 runs to 18 residues. Germline V gene lookup returns CDR1 SGHRS and CDR2 YFSETQ. V lost 0 bases and J lost 1, with 19 bases in between. The CDR3 loop is CASSLAPGFVQENTEAFF. DNA for the CDR3: TGCGCCAGCAGCTTGGCCCCTGGTTTCGTACAGGAGAACACTGAAGCTTTCTTT.

J is TRBJ2-3 and V is TRBV5-1; 8 bases match TRBD2. The CDR3 has 13 residues. The J segment lost 2 bases and the V segment lost 7 bases, leaving 3 bases of the junction unmatched. Germline CDR1 is SGHRS and CDR2 is YFSETQ. CDR3 protein: CASRGGLTDTQYF. As DNA, the CDR3 is TGCGCCAGCCGGGGGGGGCTCACAGATACGCAGTATTTT.

The gene calls are TRBV5-6 and TRBJ2-3; D is uncertain. V was pared by 0 bases and J by 0 bases, with 8 bases between. This CDR3 region has 15 residues. Germline V gene data show CDR1 as SGHDT and CDR2 as YYEEEE. The CDR3 bases are TGTGCCAGCAGCTTGGAACAGAGAAGCACAGATACGCAGTATTTT. Its protein product is CASSLEQRSTDTQYF. Variable domain in full (rest from reference TRBV5-6 and TRBJ2-3): DAGVTQSPTHLIKTRGQQVTLRCSPKSGHDTVSWYQQALGQGPQFIFQYYEEEERQRGNFPDRFSGHQFPNYSSELNVNALLLGDSALYLCASSLEQRSTDTQYFGPGTRLTVL.

This chain connects TRBV28 to TRBJ1-5, with no clear D. Per germline, CDR1 MDHEN and CDR2 SYDVKM. Trimming removed 6 bases at V and 3 bases at J, with 12 bases between. The CDR3 consists of 14 residues. The chain's CDR3 is CASRGAGPNQPQHF. In nucleotides, the CDR3 is TGTGCCAGCAGGGGCGCGGGTCCCAATCAGCCCCAGCATTTT.

This rearrangement joins TRBV19 to TRBJ1-4, with 7 bases identical to TRBD1. CDR1 is LNHDA, CDR2 SQIVND, per germline (reference sequence). V dropped 2 bases and J dropped 4; count of bases not matched to a gene: 1. The CDR3 covers 14 residues. The CDR3 protein is CASSIQGDNEKLFF. DNA for the CDR3: TGTGCCAGTAGTATACAGGGGGATAATGAAAAACTGTTTTTT.

This clone came up once. The V and J genes are TRBV7-9 and TRBJ1-2; D gene ambiguous. Germline assignment: CDR1 SEHNR and CDR2 FQNEAQ (reference sequence). The CDR3 runs 14 residues. With 0 bases removed from V and 6 bases from J, the gap between germline ends came to 11 bases. The CDR3: CASSLAWEEDGYTF. The CDR3, as DNA: TGTGCCAGCAGCTTAGCCTGGGAGGAGGATGGCTACACCTTC.

The chain couples TRBV11-2 to TRBJ2-5; TRBD2 matches at 11 bases. CDR3 size: 15 residues. Trimming removed 5 bases from V and 0 bases from J; junction bases left unmatched: 2. Germline-derived CDR1 and CDR2 are SGHAT and FQNNGV. The CDR3 DNA reads as TGTGCCAGCAGCGCGGGACTAGCGGACCAAGAGACCCAGTACTTC. Encoded protein: CASSAGLADQETQYF.

This chain uses TRBV7-8 with TRBJ2-1; 9 bases are a match to TRBD2. The CDR3 consists of 17 residues. Germline V gives CDR1 SGHVS, CDR2 FQNEAQ. The junction had 16 bases not matched to a gene; V was cut back by 3 bases and J by 10 bases. The CDR3 region is CASSLPRRLAGFGEQFF. CDR3 coding DNA: TGTGCCAGCAGCTTGCCTCGCCGGCTAGCGGGATTCGGGGAGCAGTTCTTC.

The chain uses TRBV5-1 and TRBJ2-7; possibly TRBD1 for D (6 bases). In germline, CDR1 is SGHRS, CDR2 YFSETQ. V was shortened by 4 bases and J by 3 bases, with 14 bases between the two germline ends. This CDR3 region has 14 residues. The chain's CDR3 is CASSPKDRDYEQYF. The CDR3 nucleotides are TGCGCCAGCAGCCCTAAGGACAGAGACTACGAGCAGTACTTC.

The chain joins TRBV2 to TRBJ2-7; 11 bases fit TRBD1. Germline loops: CDR1 SNHLY, CDR2 FYNNEI. The CDR3 has 14 amino acids. Losses at the gene ends were 6 bases for V and 7 bases for J; bases not matched to a gene: 8. CDR3 sequence reads: CASRNPGTGGEQYF. In nucleotides, the CDR3 is TGTGCCAGCAGGAACCCCGGGACAGGGGGTGAGCAGTACTTC.

This chain joins TRBV28 and TRBJ1-4, with D unclear. CDR3 length: 18 residues. Trimming removed 5 bases at V and 2 bases at J, with 21 bases between. Germline CDR1 MDHEN, CDR2 SYDVKM. CDR3 in DNA: TGTGCCAGCAGTCCCCCAATCACCTTGAGGGCGACTAATGAAAAACTGTTTTTT. This codes for CASSPPITLRATNEKLFF.

Comments on this clone: Other DNA sequences in this sample translate to the same CDR3. The chain couples TRBV19 to TRBJ1-6; a possible D gene is TRBD1 (5 bases). V gave up 1 base and J gave up 8 bases, with 6 bases separating them. The length of the CDR3 is 13 residues. In germline, CDR1 is LNHDA, CDR2 SQIVND (reference sequence). The CDR3 DNA sequence: TGTGCCAGTAGTATAGGGGGGGATTCACCCCTCCACTTT. Its translation is CASSIGGDSPLHF.

This chain links TRBV7-2 with TRBJ2-2; 7 positions agree with TRBD2. This CDR3 region has 14 residues. The V and J ends lost 5 bases and 6 bases, in that order; junction bases with no gene match: 6. From germline, CDR1 is SGHTA and CDR2 FQGNSA. The chain's CDR3 is CASSLRGRAGELFF. CDR3 coding DNA: TGTGCCAGCAGCCTGAGAGGGAGGGCCGGGGAGCTGTTTTTT.

This chain uses TRBV6-6 with TRBJ2-2; 7 bases match TRBD1. The CDR3 spans 15 residues. The trim removed 6 bases at V and 5 bases at J, leaving 9 bases unmatched. In germline, CDR1 is MNHNY, CDR2 SVGAGI (reference sequence). The CDR3, as DNA: TGTGCCAGCAGCCTAGGGGGCGCGTGGACCGGGGAGCTGTTTTTT. As protein: CASSLGGAWTGELFF.

V gene TRBV19 combines with J gene TRBJ1-6; 7 bases are a match to TRBD1. V dropped 9 bases and J dropped 8; count of bases not matched to a gene: 10. Germline CDR1 and CDR2: LNHDA and SQIVND (reference sequence). The CDR3 is made up of 14 amino acids. For the CDR3, the DNA is TGTGCCAGCTCTTCAGGGGGAGGTCATTCACCCCTCCACTTT. It specifies CASSSGGGHSPLHF.

This chain uses TRBV5-8 with TRBJ2-7, with 10 nucleotides matching TRBD2. The trim removed 3 bases at V and 12 bases at J, leaving 15 bases unmatched. Germline loops: CDR1 SGHTS, CDR2 YDEGEE. The CDR3 length is 15 residues. CDR3 coding DNA: TGTGCCAGCAGCTCTAGAACTAGCGGGACGATCCCGCCGTACTTC. Its translation: CASSSRTSGTIPPYF.

The chain is built from TRBV28 and TRBJ2-2; the match to TRBD1 covers 12 bases. Germline CDR1 MDHEN, CDR2 SYDVKM. This CDR3 comprises 14 residues. The V segment lost 9 bases and the J segment 4 bases; nucleotides outside the gene matches: 3. The CDR3 loop reads CASQGQGATGELFF. The CDR3 region has the DNA TGTGCCAGTCAGGGACAGGGGGCCACCGGGGAGCTGTTTTTT. Drawing the rest from reference TRBV28 and TRBJ2-2, the complete variable domain is DVKVTQSSRYLVKRTGEKVFLECVQDMDHENMFWYRQDPGLGLRLIYFSYDVKMKEKGDIPEGYSVSREKKERFSLILESASTNQTSMYLCASQGQGATGELFFGEGSRLTVL.

The chain couples TRBV6-6 to TRBJ1-1; perhaps TRBD1 as D (5 bases). The CDR3 runs to 15 residues. Deletions cut 2 bases from V and 6 bases from J, with 16 bases between. Germline CDR1 is MNHNY and CDR2 is SVGAGI (reference sequence). Here the CDR3 DNA reads TGTGCCAGCAGTTACATGGGGGGTGGGAGCGCTGAAGCTTTCTTT. It yields the protein CASSYMGGGSAEAFF.

The chain recombines TRBV2 with TRBJ2-5; 9 bases fit TRBD2. The ends lost 8 bases at V and 9 bases at J; junction bases unmatched: 13. The CDR3 is made up of 14 amino acids. Per the germline V gene, CDR1 is SNHLY and CDR2 is FYNNEI. The CDR3 region is CASGSGGALGAQYF. The DNA of the CDR3 is TGTGCCAGCGGTAGCGGGGGCGCGCTGGGCGCCCAGTACTTC.

The table lists this clone with many counts. V usage is TRBV6-4 and J usage is TRBJ2-1; 7 nucleotides match TRBD2. The CDR3 runs 15 residues. Germline V gene sequence: CDR1 MRHNA, CDR2 SNTAGT. The junction had 4 bases not matched to a gene; V was cut back by 5 bases and J by 0 bases. The CDR3 DNA is TGTGCCAGCAGTCCATCGGGGGGCTCCTACAATGAGCAGTTCTTC. Its translation: CASSPSGGSYNEQFF.

This clone was counted a few times. J is TRBJ2-2 and V is TRBV10-3, with 10 bases aligning to TRBD1. V gave up 10 bases and J gave up 3 bases; unmatched junction bases: 14. The CDR3 contains 17 residues. Germline V gives CDR1 ENHRY, CDR2 SYGVKD. The CDR3 DNA is TGTGCCACGGGAGGGGTCCGGGACAGGGGAGACACCGGGGAGCTGTTTTTT. Protein sequence: CATGGVRDRGDTGELFF.

The rearrangement joins TRBV4-1 to TRBJ1-2; 7 bases are a match to TRBD1. V shed 2 bases and J 13 bases; nucleotides not matched to a gene: 10. CDR3 length: 13 residues. CDR1 MGHRA and CDR2 YSYEKL come from the germline V gene. The CDR3 region has the DNA TGCGCCAGCAGCCAAATGGGACAGCCAGCTGTCACCTTC. This codes for CASSQMGQPAVTF.

The gene calls are TRBV30 and TRBJ1-6; TRBD1 might be the D (6 bases). This CDR3 contains 15 residues. CDR1 and CDR2 from the germline V gene are GTSNPN and SVGIG (reference sequence). V lost 2 bases to trimming and J lost 7 bases, with 15 bases between them. This CDR3 is CAWSPRTVGNSPLHF. For the CDR3, the DNA is TGTGCCTGGAGTCCGCGGACAGTGGGGAATTCACCCCTCCACTTT.